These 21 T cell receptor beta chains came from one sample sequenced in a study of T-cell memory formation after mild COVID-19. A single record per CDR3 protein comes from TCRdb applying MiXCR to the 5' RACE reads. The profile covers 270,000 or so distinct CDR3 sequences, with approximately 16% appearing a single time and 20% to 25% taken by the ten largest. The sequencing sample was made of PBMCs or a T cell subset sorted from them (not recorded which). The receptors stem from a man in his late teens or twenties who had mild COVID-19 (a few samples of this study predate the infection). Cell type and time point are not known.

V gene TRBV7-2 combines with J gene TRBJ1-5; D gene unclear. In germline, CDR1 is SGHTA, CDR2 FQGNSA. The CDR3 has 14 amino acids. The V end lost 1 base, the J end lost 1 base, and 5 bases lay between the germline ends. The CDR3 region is CASSLGPSNQPQHF. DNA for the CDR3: TGTGCCAGCAGCTTAGGGCCAAGCAATCAGCCCCAGCATTTT.

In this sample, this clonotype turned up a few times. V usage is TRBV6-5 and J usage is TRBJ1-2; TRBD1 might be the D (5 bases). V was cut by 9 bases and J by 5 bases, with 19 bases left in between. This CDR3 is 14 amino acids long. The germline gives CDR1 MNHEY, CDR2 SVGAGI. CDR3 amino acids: CASLGLRGAYGYTF. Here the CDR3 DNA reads TGTGCCAGTCTGGGGCTAAGGGGAGCGTATGGCTACACCTTC.

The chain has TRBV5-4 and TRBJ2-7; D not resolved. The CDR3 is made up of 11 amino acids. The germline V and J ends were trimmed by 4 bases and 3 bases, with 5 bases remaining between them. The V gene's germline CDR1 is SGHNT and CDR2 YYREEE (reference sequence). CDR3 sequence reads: CASSPDYEQYV. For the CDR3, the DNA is TGTGCCAGCAGCCCTGACTACGAGCAGTACGTC.

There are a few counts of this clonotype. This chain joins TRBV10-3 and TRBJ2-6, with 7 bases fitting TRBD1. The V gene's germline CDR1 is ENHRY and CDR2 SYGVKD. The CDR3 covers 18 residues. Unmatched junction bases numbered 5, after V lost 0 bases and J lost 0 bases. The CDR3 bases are TGTGCCATCAGTGAGTCGAATCAGGGGGACTCTGGGGCCAACGTCCTGACTTTC. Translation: CAISESNQGDSGANVLTF.

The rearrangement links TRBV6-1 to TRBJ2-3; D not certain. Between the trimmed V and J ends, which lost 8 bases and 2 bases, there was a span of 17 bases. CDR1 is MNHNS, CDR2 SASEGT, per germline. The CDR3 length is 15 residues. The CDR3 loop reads CASEFAGRLTDTQYF. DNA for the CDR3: TGTGCCAGCGAGTTTGCCGGTCGGCTCACAGATACGCAGTATTTT.

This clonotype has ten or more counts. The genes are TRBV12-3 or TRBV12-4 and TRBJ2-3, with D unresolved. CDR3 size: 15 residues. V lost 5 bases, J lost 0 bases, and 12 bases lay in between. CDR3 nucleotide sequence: TGTGCCAGCAGTCTGTGGCAGGCTAGCACAGATACGCAGTATTTT. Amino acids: CASSLWQASTDTQYF.

CDR3 residues: CSVGTLAGGSGYTF. The DNA for the CDR3 is TGCAGCGTTGGGACCTTGGCAGGGGGCAGTGGCTACACCTTC. V gene TRBV29-1 combines with J gene TRBJ1-2; 8 bases fit TRBD1. The CDR3 contains 14 residues. The V segment lost 4 bases and the J segment 7 bases; nucleotides outside the gene matches: 11. Germline V gene sequence: CDR1 SQVTM, CDR2 ANQGSEA.

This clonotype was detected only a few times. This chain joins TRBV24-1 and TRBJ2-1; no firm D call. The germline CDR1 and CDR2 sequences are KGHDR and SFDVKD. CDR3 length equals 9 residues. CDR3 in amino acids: CAVGAEQFF. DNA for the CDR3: TGTGCTGTCGGCGCTGAGCAGTTCTTC.

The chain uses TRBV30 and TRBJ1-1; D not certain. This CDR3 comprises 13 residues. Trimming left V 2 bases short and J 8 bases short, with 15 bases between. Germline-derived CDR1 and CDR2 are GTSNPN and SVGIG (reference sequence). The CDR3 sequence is CAWSRQDRNEAFF. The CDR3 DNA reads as TGTGCCTGGAGTCGGCAGGATCGAAACGAAGCTTTCTTT.

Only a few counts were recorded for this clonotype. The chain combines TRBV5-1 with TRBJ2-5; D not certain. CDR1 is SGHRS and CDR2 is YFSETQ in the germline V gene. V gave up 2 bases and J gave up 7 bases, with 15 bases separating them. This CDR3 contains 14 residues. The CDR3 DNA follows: TGCGCCAGCAGCTTTACGCAGTCAAGTCTGACCCAGTACTTC. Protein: CASSFTQSSLTQYF.

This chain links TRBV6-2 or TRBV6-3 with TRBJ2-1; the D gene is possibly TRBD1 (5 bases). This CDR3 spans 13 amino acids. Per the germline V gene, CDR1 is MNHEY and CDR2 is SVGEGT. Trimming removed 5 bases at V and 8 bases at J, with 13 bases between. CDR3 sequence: CASSPGYWDEQFF. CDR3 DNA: TGTGCCAGCAGTCCAGGGTATTGGGATGAGCAGTTCTTC.

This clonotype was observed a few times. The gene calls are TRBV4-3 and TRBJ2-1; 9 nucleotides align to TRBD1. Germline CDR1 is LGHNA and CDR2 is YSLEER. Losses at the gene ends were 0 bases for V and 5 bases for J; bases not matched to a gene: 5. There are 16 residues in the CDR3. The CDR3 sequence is CASSQEGDRVNNEQFF. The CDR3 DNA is TGCGCCAGCAGCCAAGAGGGGGACAGGGTAAACAATGAGCAGTTCTTC.

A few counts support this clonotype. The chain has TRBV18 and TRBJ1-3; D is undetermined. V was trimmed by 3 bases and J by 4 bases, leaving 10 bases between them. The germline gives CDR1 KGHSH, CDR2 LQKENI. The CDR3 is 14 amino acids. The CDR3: CASSPPPYGNTIYF. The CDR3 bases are TGTGCCAGCTCACCCCCTCCCTACGGAAACACCATATATTTT.

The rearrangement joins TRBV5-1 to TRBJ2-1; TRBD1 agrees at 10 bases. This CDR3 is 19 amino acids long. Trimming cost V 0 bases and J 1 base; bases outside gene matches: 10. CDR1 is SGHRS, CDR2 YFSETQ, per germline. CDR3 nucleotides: TGCGCCAGCAGCTTGGGGACAGGGGGGTCCCGAGAGTCCTACAATGAGCAGTTCTTC. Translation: CASSLGTGGSRESYNEQFF.

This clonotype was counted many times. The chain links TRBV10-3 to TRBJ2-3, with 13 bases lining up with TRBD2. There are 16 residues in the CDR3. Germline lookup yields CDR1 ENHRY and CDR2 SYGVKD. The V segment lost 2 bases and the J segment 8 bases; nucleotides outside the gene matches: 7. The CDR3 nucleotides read TGTGCCATCAGTGAGGGACTAGCGGGGGACCGCGGTACGCAGTATTTT. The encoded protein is CAISEGLAGDRGTQYF.

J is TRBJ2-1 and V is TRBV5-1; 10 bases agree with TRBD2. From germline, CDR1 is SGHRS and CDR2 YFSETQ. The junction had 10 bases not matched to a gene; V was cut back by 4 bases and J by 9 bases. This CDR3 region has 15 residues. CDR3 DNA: TGCGCCAGCAGCCTCGGACTAGCGGCACGGGGTGAGCAGTTCTTC. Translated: CASSLGLAARGEQFF.

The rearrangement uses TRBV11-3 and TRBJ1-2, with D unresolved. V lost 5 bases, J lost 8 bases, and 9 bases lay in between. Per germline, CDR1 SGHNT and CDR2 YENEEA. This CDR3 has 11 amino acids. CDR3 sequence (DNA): TGTGCCAGCAGCCGTGGAACGGGCTACACCTTC. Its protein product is CASSRGTGYTF.

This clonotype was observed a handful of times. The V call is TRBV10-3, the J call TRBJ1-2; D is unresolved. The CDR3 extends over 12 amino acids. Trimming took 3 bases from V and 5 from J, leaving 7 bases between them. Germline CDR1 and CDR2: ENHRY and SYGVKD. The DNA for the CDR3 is TGTGCCATCAGTGACACGTTTTATGGCTACACCTTC. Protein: CAISDTFYGYTF.

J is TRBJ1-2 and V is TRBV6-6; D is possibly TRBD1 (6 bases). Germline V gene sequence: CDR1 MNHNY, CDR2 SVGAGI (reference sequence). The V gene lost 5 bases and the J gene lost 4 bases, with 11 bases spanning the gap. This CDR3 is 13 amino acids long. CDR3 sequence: CASSLDRSYGYTF. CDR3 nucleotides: TGTGCCAGCAGTCTCGACAGGTCCTATGGCTACACCTTC.

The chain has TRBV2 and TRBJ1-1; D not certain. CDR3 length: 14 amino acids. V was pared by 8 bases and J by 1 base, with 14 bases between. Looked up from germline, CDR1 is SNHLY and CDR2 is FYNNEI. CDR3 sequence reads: CASGRRVGNTEAFF. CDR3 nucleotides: TGTGCCAGCGGCCGGCGGGTGGGGAACACTGAAGCTTTCTTT.

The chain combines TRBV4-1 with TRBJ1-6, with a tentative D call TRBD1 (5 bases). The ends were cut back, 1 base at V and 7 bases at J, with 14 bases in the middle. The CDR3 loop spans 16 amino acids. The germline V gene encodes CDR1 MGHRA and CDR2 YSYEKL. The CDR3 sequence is CASSQAQTERNSPLHF. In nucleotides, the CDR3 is TGCGCCAGCAGCCAAGCTCAGACAGAAAGAAATTCACCCCTCCACTTT.